This is a list of T cell receptor beta chains from one sample in a study of T-cell reconstitution after alpha-beta-depleted transplantation in children. TCRdb used MiXCR to reprocess the PCR reads, holding one entry per CDR3 protein. The profile shows 90,000 to 100,000 distinct CDR3 sequences, less than 25% of them singletons. The sequencing used PBMCs, collected before TCRalphabeta/CD19-depleted stem cell transplant. The receptors derive from a boy aged 2-9 years with acute lymphoblastic leukemia, due to receive a stem cell transplant. Both conserved end residues are trimmed from each CDR3. Clone size is shown for a subset of rows, as once, few, many or a class of expanded clone.

J,size,length,V,CDR3
TRBJ2-5,few,13,TRBV5-1,ASSSPGLAAKTQY
TRBJ2-1,few,13,TRBV9,ASSVAGGRIHEQF
TRBJ2-1,.,12,TRBV7-6,ASSLVGPSNEQF
TRBJ2-7,.,14,TRBV5-1,ASSLAMTGALYEQY
TRBJ2-3,few,10,TRBV6-2/TRBV6-3,ASSHPGDTQY
TRBJ2-4,.,18,TRBV10-2,ASSDPGLAEGKIAKNIQY
TRBJ2-7,few,13,TRBV5-1,ASSLTHEGTYEQY
TRBJ2-1,many,14,TRBV19,ATTRDHDSSYNEQF
TRBJ2-7,.,13,TRBV5-1,ASSLENRIPDEQY
TRBJ2-7,few,12,TRBV20-1,SALKTSGSHEQY
TRBJ2-5,few,12,TRBV13,ASSLTSEGETQY
TRBJ2-1,.,14,TRBV7-3,ASSLGSSGPYNEQF
TRBJ1-5,.,13,TRBV20-1,SASPGGGFHQPQH
TRBJ2-3,.,14,TRBV9,ASSVDLWVSTDTQY
TRBJ2-2,.,14,TRBV28,ASRGGGLKYTGELF
TRBJ1-3,.,14,TRBV7-2,ASSLNPVSSGNTIY
TRBJ2-3,.,13,TRBV7-2,ASSLEQGFTDTQY
TRBJ2-3,many,13,TRBV5-1,ASSLAGTGSDTQY
TRBJ2-7,.,12,TRBV20-1,SARVVGSIYEQY
TRBJ1-1,.,11,TRBV12-3/TRBV12-4,ASSFVVNTEAF
TRBJ2-5,many,11,TRBV10-3,AISGQVGETQY
TRBJ1-1,.,14,TRBV7-8,ASSLAGGLPYGEAF
TRBJ2-2,few,15,TRBV6-4,ASSDSLAELNTGELF
TRBJ2-2,.,13,TRBV4-1,ASSQAGKRAGELF
TRBJ2-2,few,9,TRBV7-9,ASGNTGELF
TRBJ2-3,.,11,TRBV5-1,ASSDNTGDTQY
TRBJ1-1,.,11,TRBV21-1,ASKEYPNTEAF
TRBJ1-1,.,12,TRBV12-3/TRBV12-4,ASSLKGGRTEAF
TRBJ1-2,.,11,TRBV5-1,ASKSGTGDGYT
TRBJ1-5,.,11,TRBV20-1,SAPGGGNQPQH
TRBJ2-3,.,13,TRBV12-3/TRBV12-4,ASSVGITGADTQY
TRBJ2-2,.,12,TRBV4-3,ASSLTREIGELF
TRBJ1-3,.,12,TRBV20-1,SAREGPSGNTIY
TRBJ1-5,.,12,TRBV5-1,ASSVGQGDQPQH
TRBJ1-2,many,11,TRBV5-1,ASSGSDKDGYT
TRBJ2-3,.,14,TRBV5-1,ASRPRLADNLDTQY
TRBJ1-2,few,13,TRBV18,ASSPYGAGERGYT
TRBJ2-7,once,12,TRBV6-5,ASNSGRGGYEQY
TRBJ2-7,few,13,TRBV11-2,ASSLELLGAYEQY
TRBJ2-2,.,14,TRBV10-3,AISELLASNTGELF
TRBJ2-1,once,11,TRBV9,ASSPRDSGTKF
TRBJ2-3,.,10,TRBV28,ASSSGGGTQY